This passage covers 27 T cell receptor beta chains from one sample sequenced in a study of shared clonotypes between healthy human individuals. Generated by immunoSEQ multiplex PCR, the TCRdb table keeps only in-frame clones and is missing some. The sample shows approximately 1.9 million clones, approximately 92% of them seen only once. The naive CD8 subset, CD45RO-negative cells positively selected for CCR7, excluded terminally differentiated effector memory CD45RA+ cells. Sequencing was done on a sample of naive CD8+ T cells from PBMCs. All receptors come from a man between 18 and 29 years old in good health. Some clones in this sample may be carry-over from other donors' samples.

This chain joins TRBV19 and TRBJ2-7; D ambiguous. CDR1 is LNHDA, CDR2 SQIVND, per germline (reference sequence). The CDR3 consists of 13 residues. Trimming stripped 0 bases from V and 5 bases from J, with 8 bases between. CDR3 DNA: TGTGCCAGTAGTATAGAGCCGGGCCACGAGCAGTACTTC. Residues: CASSIEPGHEQYF. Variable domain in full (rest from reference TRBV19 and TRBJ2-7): DGGITQSPKYLFRKEGQNVTLSCEQNLNHDAMYWYRQDPGQGLRLIYYSQIVNDFQKGDIAEGYSVSREKKESFPLTVTSAQKNPTAFYLCASSIEPGHEQYFGPGTRLTVT.

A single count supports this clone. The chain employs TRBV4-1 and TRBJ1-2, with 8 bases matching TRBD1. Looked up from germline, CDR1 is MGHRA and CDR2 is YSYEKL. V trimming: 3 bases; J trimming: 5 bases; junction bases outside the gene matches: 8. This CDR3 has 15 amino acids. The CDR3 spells CASSQGTGRLYGYTF. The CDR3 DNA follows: TGCGCCAGCAGCCAGGGGACAGGAAGACTGTATGGCTACACCTTC.

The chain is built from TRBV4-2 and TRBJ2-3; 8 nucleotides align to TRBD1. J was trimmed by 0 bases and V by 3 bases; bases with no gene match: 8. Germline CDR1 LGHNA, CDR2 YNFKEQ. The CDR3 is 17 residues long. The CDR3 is CASSQRGQGQSTDTQYF. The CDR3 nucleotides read TGTGCCAGCAGCCAGCGTGGACAGGGACAGAGCACAGATACGCAGTATTTT.

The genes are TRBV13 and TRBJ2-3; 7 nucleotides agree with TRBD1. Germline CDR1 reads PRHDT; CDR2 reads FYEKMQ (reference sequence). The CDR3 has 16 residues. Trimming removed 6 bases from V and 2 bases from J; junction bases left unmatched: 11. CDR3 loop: CASRQTPGQLTDTQYF. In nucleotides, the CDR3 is TGTGCCAGCAGGCAGACGCCGGGACAGCTCACAGATACGCAGTATTTT.

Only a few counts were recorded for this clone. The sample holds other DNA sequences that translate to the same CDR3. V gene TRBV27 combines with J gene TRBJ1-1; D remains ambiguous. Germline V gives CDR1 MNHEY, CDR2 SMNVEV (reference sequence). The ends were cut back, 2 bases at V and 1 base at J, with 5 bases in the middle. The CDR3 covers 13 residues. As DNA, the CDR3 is TGTGCCAGCAGTTTAGGTAGGAACACTGAAGCTTTCTTT. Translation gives CASSLGRNTEAFF.

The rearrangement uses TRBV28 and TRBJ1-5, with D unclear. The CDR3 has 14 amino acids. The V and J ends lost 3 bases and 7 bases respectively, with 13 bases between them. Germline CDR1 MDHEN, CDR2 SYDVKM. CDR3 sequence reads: CASSFGEGEQPQHF. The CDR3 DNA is TGTGCCAGCAGTTTCGGGGAGGGAGAGCAGCCCCAGCATTTT. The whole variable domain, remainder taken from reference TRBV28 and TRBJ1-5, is DVKVTQSSRYLVKRTGEKVFLECVQDMDHENMFWYRQDPGLGLRLIYFSYDVKMKEKGDIPEGYSVSREKKERFSLILESASTNQTSMYLCASSFGEGEQPQHFGDGTRLSIL.

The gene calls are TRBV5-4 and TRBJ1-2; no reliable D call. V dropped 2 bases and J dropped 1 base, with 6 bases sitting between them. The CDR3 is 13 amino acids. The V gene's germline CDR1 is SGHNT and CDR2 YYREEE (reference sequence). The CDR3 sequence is CASSFNGNYGYTF. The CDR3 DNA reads TGTGCCAGCAGCTTCAACGGTAACTATGGCTACACCTTC.

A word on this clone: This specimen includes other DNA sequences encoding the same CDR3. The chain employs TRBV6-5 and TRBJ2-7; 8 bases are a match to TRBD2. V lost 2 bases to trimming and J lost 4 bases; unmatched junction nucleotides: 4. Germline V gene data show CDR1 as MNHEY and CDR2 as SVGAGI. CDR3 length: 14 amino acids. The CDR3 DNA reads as TGTGCCAGCAGTTACAGCGGGAGAGGTTACGAGCAGTACTTC. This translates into CASSYSGRGYEQYF.

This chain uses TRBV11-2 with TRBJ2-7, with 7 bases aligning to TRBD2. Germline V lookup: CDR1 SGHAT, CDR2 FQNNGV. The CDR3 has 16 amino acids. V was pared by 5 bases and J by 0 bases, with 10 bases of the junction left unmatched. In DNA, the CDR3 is TGTGCCAGCAGCCCCACCGGGACTAAGGTCTCCTACGAGCAGTACTTC. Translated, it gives CASSPTGTKVSYEQYF. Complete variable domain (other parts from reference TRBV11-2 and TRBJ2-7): EAGVAQSPRYKIIEKRQSVAFWCNPISGHATLYWYQQILGQGPKLLIQFQNNGVVDDSQLPKDRFSAERLKGVDSTLKIQPAKLEDSAVYLCASSPTGTKVSYEQYFGPGTRLTVT.

This CDR3 is CAWSGWGYTF. CDR3 DNA sequence: TGTGCCTGGAGTGGCTGGGGCTACACCTTC. This sequence joins TRBV30 and TRBJ1-2; D is unresolved. Trimming cost V 1 base and J 8 bases, with 5 bases left between them. Germline V gene lookup returns CDR1 GTSNPN and CDR2 SVGIG (reference sequence). The CDR3 covers 10 residues.

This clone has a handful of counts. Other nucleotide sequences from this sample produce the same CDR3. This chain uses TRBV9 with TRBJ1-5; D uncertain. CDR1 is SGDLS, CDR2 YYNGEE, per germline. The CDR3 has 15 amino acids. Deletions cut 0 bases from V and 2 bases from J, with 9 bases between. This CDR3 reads CASSVDGVGNQPQHF. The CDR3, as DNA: TGTGCCAGCAGCGTAGACGGGGTTGGCAATCAGCCCCAGCATTTT.

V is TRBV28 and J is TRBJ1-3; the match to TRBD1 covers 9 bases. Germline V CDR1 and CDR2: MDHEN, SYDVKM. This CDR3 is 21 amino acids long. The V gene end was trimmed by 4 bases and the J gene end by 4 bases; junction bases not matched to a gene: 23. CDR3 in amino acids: CASSSSYFWGQGWVEGNTIYF. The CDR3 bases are TGTGCCAGCAGTTCTTCCTACTTCTGGGGACAGGGTTGGGTAGAGGGAAACACCATATATTTT.

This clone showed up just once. CDR3 bases: TGTGCCAGCAGCCCCCCCCAGGGATCGAACGAGCAGTACTTC. Translating it yields CASSPPQGSNEQYF. The chain is built from TRBV7-9 and TRBJ2-7, with a possible D match to TRBD1 (5 bases). Per the germline V gene, CDR1 is SEHNR and CDR2 is FQNEAQ (reference sequence). V lost 5 bases and J lost 5, with 16 bases in between. The CDR3 contains 14 residues.

This CDR3 is CASSSLDGLNQPQHF. Here the CDR3 DNA reads TGTGCCAGCAGTTCTCTGGACGGTCTCAATCAGCCCCAGCATTTT. The chain employs TRBV27 and TRBJ1-5; D unclear. Germline-derived CDR1 and CDR2 are MNHEY and SMNVEV (reference sequence). V was trimmed by 4 bases and J by 3 bases, leaving 13 bases between them. The CDR3 consists of 15 residues.

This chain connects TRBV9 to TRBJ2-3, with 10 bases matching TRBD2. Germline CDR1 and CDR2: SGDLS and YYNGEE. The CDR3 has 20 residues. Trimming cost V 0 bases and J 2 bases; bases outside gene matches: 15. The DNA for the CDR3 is TGTGCCAGCAGCGTAGTGTCCAGCGGGAGGGGCCTTATCACCACAGATACGCAGTATTTT. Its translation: CASSVVSSGRGLITTDTQYF.

CDR3 sequence reads: CASGLGGGETQYF. Written as DNA, the CDR3 is TGTGCTAGTGGTTTGGGGGGAGGGGAGACCCAGTACTTC. This rearrangement joins TRBV12-5 to TRBJ2-5; 7 nucleotides match TRBD2. The trim removed 1 base at V and 5 bases at J, leaving 1 base unmatched. CDR3 length: 13 residues. Germline V lookup: CDR1 LGHNT, CDR2 FRNRAP.

The CDR3 DNA reads TGTGCCAGCAGCTCCCCCGCCACCGGGGAGCTGTTTTTT. As protein: CASSSPATGELFF. The chain uses TRBV7-9 and TRBJ2-2, with D unresolved. V was pared by 4 bases and J by 4 bases, with 7 bases between. This CDR3 is 13 amino acids long. Germline CDR1 is SEHNR and CDR2 is FQNEAQ (reference sequence).

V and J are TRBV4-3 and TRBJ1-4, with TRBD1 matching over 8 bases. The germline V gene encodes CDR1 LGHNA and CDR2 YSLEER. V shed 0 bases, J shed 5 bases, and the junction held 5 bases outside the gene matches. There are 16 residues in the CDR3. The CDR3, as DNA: TGCGCCAGCAGCCAAGAGGTCAGGGGGCTGAATGAAAAACTGTTTTTT. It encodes CASSQEVRGLNEKLFF.

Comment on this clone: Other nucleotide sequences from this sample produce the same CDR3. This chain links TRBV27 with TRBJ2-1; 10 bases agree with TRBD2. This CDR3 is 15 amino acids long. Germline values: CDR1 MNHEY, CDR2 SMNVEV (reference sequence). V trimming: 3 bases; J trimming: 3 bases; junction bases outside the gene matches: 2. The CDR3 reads CASSLQREGYNEQFF. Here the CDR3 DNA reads TGTGCCAGCAGTTTGCAGCGGGAGGGCTACAATGAGCAGTTCTTC.

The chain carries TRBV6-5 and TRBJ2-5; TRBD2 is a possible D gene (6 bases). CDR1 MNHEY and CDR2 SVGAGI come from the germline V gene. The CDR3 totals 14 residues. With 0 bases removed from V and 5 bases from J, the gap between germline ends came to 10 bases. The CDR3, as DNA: TGTGCCAGCAGTTACTCTGGAGGGTGGGAGACCCAGTACTTC. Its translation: CASSYSGGWETQYF.

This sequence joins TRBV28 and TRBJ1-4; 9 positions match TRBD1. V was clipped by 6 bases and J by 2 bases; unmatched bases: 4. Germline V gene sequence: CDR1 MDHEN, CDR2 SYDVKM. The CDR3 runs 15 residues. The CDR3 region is CASRLTGGTNEKLFF. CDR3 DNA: TGTGCCAGCAGGCTTACAGGGGGCACTAATGAAAAACTGTTTTTT. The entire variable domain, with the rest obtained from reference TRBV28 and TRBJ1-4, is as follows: DVKVTQSSRYLVKRTGEKVFLECVQDMDHENMFWYRQDPGLGLRLIYFSYDVKMKEKGDIPEGYSVSREKKERFSLILESASTNQTSMYLCASRLTGGTNEKLFFGSGTQLSVL.

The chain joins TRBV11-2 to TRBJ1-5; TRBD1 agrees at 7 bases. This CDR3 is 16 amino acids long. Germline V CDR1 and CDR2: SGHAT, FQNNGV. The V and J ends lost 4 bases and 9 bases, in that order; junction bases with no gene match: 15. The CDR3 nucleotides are TGTGCCAGCAGCTCCATACACAGGGGACGCCAGGGGCCCCAGCATTTT. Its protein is CASSSIHRGRQGPQHF.

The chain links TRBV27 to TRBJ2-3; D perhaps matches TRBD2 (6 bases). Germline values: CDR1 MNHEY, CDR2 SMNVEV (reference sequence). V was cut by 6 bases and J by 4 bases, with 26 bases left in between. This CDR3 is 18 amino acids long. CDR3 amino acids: CASSSRPALGGLSDTQYF. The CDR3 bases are TGTGCCAGCAGCTCTAGACCGGCACTGGGAGGTTTGTCAGATACGCAGTATTTT.

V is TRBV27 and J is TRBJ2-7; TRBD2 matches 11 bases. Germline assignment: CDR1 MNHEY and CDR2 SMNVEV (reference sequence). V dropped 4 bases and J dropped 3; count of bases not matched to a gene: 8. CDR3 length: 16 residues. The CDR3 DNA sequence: TGTGCCAGCAGTTCCTATAGCGGGAGGGCGATCTACGAGCAGTACTTC. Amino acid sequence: CASSSYSGRAIYEQYF.

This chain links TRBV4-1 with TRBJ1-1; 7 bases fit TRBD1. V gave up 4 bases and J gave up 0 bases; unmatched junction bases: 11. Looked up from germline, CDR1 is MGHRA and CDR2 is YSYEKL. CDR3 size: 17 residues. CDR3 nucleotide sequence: TGCGCCAGCAGCCCACCATTCAGGGGGGGGATGAACACTGAAGCTTTCTTT. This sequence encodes CASSPPFRGGMNTEAFF.

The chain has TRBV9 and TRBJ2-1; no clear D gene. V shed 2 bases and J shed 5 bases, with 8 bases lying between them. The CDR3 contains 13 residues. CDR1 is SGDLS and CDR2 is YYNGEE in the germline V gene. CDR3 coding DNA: TGTGCCAGCAGCGTGTCCGCCCACAATGAGCAGTTCTTC. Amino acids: CASSVSAHNEQFF.

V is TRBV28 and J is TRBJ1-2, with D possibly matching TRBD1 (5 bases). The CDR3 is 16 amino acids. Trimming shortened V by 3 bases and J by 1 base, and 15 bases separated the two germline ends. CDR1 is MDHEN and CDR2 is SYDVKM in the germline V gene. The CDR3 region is CASSFGTSLFNYGYTF. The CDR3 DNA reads TGTGCCAGCAGTTTTGGGACCTCACTATTTAACTATGGCTACACCTTC.